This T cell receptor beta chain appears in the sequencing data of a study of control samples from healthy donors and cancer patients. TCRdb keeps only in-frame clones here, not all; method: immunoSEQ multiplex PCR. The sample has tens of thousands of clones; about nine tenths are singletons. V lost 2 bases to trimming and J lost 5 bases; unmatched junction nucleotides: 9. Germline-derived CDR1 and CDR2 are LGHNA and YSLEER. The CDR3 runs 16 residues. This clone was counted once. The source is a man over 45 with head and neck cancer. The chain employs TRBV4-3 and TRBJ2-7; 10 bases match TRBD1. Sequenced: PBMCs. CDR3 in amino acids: CASSQTFGTGANEQYF. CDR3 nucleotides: TGCGCCAGCAGCCAAACTTTCGGGACAGGGGCGAACGAGCAGTACTTC.